These 21 T cell receptor beta chains were all obtained from the same sample, sequenced in a study of pediatric ulcerative colitis (dated by TCRdb to between 2018 and 2020). Library construction relied on the immunoSEQ multiplex PCR assay. TCRdb took over this immuneACCESS table, retaining in-frame rearrangements with V and J assigned. Such tables are incomplete; in checked studies, under half of the missing clones stem from an unresolved V gene, and the remainder is unexplained. The sample records roughly 10,000 clones, 80% to 90% of which are singletons. The ten largest clonotypes hold 7% of the sample. The sequencing input was blood. The source is a girl aged 5 to 17 with moderate ulcerative colitis.

The gene calls are TRBV7-8 and TRBJ1-4, with D maybe TRBD1 (5 bases). This CDR3 region has 16 residues. Germline V gives CDR1 SGHVS, CDR2 FQNEAQ. The V gene lost 5 bases and the J gene lost 5 bases, with 18 bases spanning the gap. The CDR3 protein is CASSHGRQGLNEKLFF. CDR3 bases: TGTGCCAGCAGCCATGGTAGGCAGGGATTAAATGAAAAACTGTTTTTT.

The chain employs TRBV27 and TRBJ1-2; 10 nucleotides agree with TRBD1. Germline CDR1 reads MNHEY; CDR2 reads SMNVEV (reference sequence). V lost 0 bases and J lost 5; bases outside the gene matches: 9. The CDR3 is 17 amino acids. The CDR3 bases are TGTGCCAGCAGTTTATCGGGGGGACAGGGGATTGGGTATGGCTACACCTTC. Protein product: CASSLSGGQGIGYGYTF.

This chain links TRBV28 with TRBJ2-2; D might be TRBD1 (6 bases). Germline V lookup: CDR1 MDHEN, CDR2 SYDVKM. The CDR3 runs 17 residues. V lost 4 bases and J lost 7, with 22 bases in between. CDR3 sequence reads: CASSSPGQGILIGELFF. In DNA, the CDR3 is TGTGCCAGCAGTTCGCCGGGACAAGGGATTCTGATCGGGGAGCTGTTTTTT.

This clone was seen a single time. This chain uses TRBV7-8 with TRBJ2-7, with 14 bases fitting TRBD2. CDR3 size: 18 residues. From germline, CDR1 is SGHVS and CDR2 FQNEAQ. The J segment lost 6 bases and the V segment lost 3 bases, leaving 13 bases of the junction unmatched. CDR3 sequence (DNA): TGTGCCAGCAGCTTTCAGGAGCCCGGGACTAGCGGGAGAGTCGAGCAGTACTTC. Encoded protein: CASSFQEPGTSGRVEQYF.

This sequence joins TRBV6-6 and TRBJ1-2; a weak D match, TRBD1 (6 bases). The V end lost 4 bases, the J end lost 3 bases, and 9 bases lay between the germline ends. There are 13 residues in the CDR3. Germline V gene lookup returns CDR1 MNHNY and CDR2 SVGAGI (reference sequence). The CDR3 nucleotides are TGTGCCAGCAGTTTTAACAGGGACTATGGCTACACCTTC. It yields the protein CASSFNRDYGYTF.

The chain combines TRBV5-1 with TRBJ1-2; D is unclear. V was trimmed by 5 bases and J by 0 bases, leaving 14 bases between them. CDR3 length equals 15 residues. CDR1 and CDR2 (germline): SGHRS, YFSETQ. Written as DNA, the CDR3 is TGCGCCAGCAGTCCTCCCATGGTAGCTAACTATGGCTACACCTTC. This translates into CASSPPMVANYGYTF. Full variable domain (missing parts from reference TRBV5-1 and TRBJ1-2): KAGVTQTPRYLIKTRGQQVTLSCSPISGHRSVSWYQQTPGQGLQFLFEYFSETQRNKGNFPGRFSGRQFSNSRSEMNVSTLELGDSALYLCASSPPMVANYGYTFGSGTRLTVV.

This clone appeared a single time. Its ends do not fully match the called genes, so a read error is possible. The CDR3, as DNA: TGTGCTAGCAGCCGGGGGGGGTTACAAGAGACCCAGTACTTC. As protein: CASSRGGLQETQYF. The genes are TRBV7-7 and TRBJ2-5; 8 nucleotides agree with TRBD2. The CDR3 covers 14 residues. Germline CDR1 SSHAT, CDR2 FNYEAQ (reference sequence).

This clone was detected once. This chain uses TRBV7-3 with TRBJ2-1; D ambiguous. Between the trimmed V and J ends, which lost 0 bases and 8 bases, there was a span of 11 bases. This CDR3 is 14 amino acids long. CDR1 and CDR2 (germline): SGHTA, FQGTGA. CDR3 nucleotides: TGTGCCAGCAGCTTAACCCAGATGGCCCATGAGCAGTTCTTC. Encoded protein: CASSLTQMAHEQFF.

The chain is built from TRBV6-5 and TRBJ2-2, with D perhaps TRBD2 (5 bases). This CDR3 spans 13 amino acids. Looked up from germline, CDR1 is MNHEY and CDR2 is SVGAGI. Trimming stripped 5 bases from V and 6 bases from J, with 10 bases between. Here the CDR3 DNA reads TGTGCCAGCAGTGGTAGAGGGTCCGGGGAGCTGTTTTTT. It specifies CASSGRGSGELFF.

For the CDR3, the DNA is TGCGCCAGCAGCTTGGGTCGAAATGAGCAGTTCTTC. Amino acid sequence: CASSLGRNEQFF. J is TRBJ2-1 and V is TRBV5-1; D unresolved. Trimming removed 0 bases at V and 7 bases at J, with 5 bases between. Germline CDR1 is SGHRS and CDR2 is YFSETQ. The length of the CDR3 is 12 residues.

This clone came up once. The CDR3 region is CASTPGLETQYF. As DNA, the CDR3 is TGTGCCAGCACTCCAGGGCTAGAGACCCAGTACTTC. V is TRBV7-9 and J is TRBJ2-5; D possibly corresponds to TRBD1 (5 bases). Germline V CDR1 and CDR2: SEHNR, FQNEAQ (reference sequence). V dropped 7 bases and J dropped 4 bases, with 10 bases sitting between them. CDR3 length: 12 amino acids.

The rearrangement joins TRBV6-4 to TRBJ2-7; D unresolved. CDR1 is MRHNA, CDR2 SNTAGT, per germline. This CDR3 contains 15 residues. V was cut by 5 bases and J by 0 bases, with 14 bases left in between. The DNA for the CDR3 is TGTGCCAGCAGTCAACGGCGTCTGTACTCCTACGAGCAGTACTTC. Encoded protein: CASSQRRLYSYEQYF.

The chain is built from TRBV7-3 and TRBJ2-1; 10 bases line up with TRBD2. The germline V gene encodes CDR1 SGHTA and CDR2 FQGTGA. This CDR3 contains 16 residues. Germline trimming cut 0 bases from V and 6 bases from J; bases unmatched to any gene: 5. The CDR3 sequence is CASSLTPGLATNEQFF. The CDR3 bases are TGTGCCAGCAGCTTAACCCCGGGACTAGCGACCAATGAGCAGTTCTTC.

The chain employs TRBV27 and TRBJ2-3; 10 bases fit TRBD2. Trimming removed 8 bases from V and 6 bases from J; junction bases left unmatched: 14. This CDR3 has 16 residues. The V gene's germline CDR1 is MNHEY and CDR2 SMNVEV (reference sequence). CDR3 bases: TGTGCCAGCTCACCGGGCAGGCTAGCGGGAGTTGATACGCAGTATTTT. Translation: CASSPGRLAGVDTQYF.

This sequence joins TRBV2 and TRBJ2-5; TRBD1 matches at 9 bases. This CDR3 comprises 13 residues. CDR1 and CDR2 (germline): SNHLY, FYNNEI. Germline trimming cut 4 bases from V and 3 bases from J; bases unmatched to any gene: 0. CDR3 sequence: CASSGTGEETQYF. The CDR3 bases are TGTGCCAGCAGTGGGACAGGGGAAGAGACCCAGTACTTC.

The CDR3 bases are TGTGCCAGCAGCAAAAGGGGGCGCAGGAACACCGGGGAGCTGTTTTTT. Its protein product is CASSKRGRRNTGELFF. This chain connects TRBV21-1 to TRBJ2-2; TRBD1 was called by the table and not checked on the DNA. TRBV21-1 constitutes a pseudogene. The CDR3 is made up of 16 amino acids.

The CDR3 region has the DNA TGTGCCAGCAGTGACGGGTTCCCGACCCAGTACTTC. Its translation is CASSDGFPTQYF. The V and J genes are TRBV25-1 and TRBJ2-5; no reliable D call. V lost 3 bases and J lost 7, with 9 bases in between. CDR3 length: 12 amino acids. Germline lookup yields CDR1 MGHDK and CDR2 SYGVNS.

This chain links TRBV6-5 with TRBJ1-4; D possibly corresponds to TRBD1 (6 bases). The CDR3 runs 15 residues. V shed 0 bases and J shed 7 bases, with 12 bases lying between them. Per germline, CDR1 MNHEY and CDR2 SVGAGI. Written as DNA, the CDR3 is TGTGCCAGCAGTTACTCTTTTACAGGGCCTGAAAAACTGTTTTTT. This sequence encodes CASSYSFTGPEKLFF.

The V call is TRBV19, the J call TRBJ2-1, with 11 bases aligning to TRBD2. The CDR3 is made up of 16 amino acids. Germline V gives CDR1 LNHDA, CDR2 SQIVND (reference sequence). J was trimmed by 10 bases and V by 4 bases; bases with no gene match: 12. In DNA form, the CDR3 reads TGTGCCAGTAGTAGGGAGACTAGCGGGACTTGGGGCGAGCAGTTCTTC. Amino acids: CASSRETSGTWGEQFF.

The chain is built from TRBV5-4 and TRBJ2-3; D is unclear. V dropped 5 bases and J dropped 1 base, with 11 bases sitting between them. Germline CDR1 SGHNT, CDR2 YYREEE (reference sequence). There are 14 residues in the CDR3. Here the CDR3 DNA reads TGTGCCAGCAGAACGGACGGAGGCACAGATACGCAGTATTTT. This codes for CASRTDGGTDTQYF. Together with reference TRBV5-4 and TRBJ2-3, the CDR3 gives the full variable domain: ETGVTQSPTHLIKTRGQQVTLRCSSQSGHNTVSWYQQALGQGPQFIFQYYREEENGRGNFPPRFSGLQFPNYSSELNVNALELDDSALYLCASRTDGGTDTQYFGPGTRLTVL.

This rearrangement joins TRBV19 to TRBJ1-5; D is uncertain. Looked up from germline, CDR1 is LNHDA and CDR2 is SQIVND (reference sequence). This CDR3 comprises 12 residues. Deletions cut 9 bases from V and 6 bases from J, with 12 bases between. The DNA for the CDR3 is TGTGCCAGCTCACCTCGAAGTCAGCCCCAGCATTTT. Its translation: CASSPRSQPQHF.